The 24 T cell receptor beta chains below all came from one sample that was sequenced in a study of CD8+ T cells in alopecia areata. Treatment noted: oral pan-JAK inhibitor, 5-10 mg twice daily. RNA, once extracted, was reverse transcribed into cDNA for use as the sequencing template. Profiled with immunoSEQ multiplex PCR; TCRdb holds only in-frame clones, not every one. The data show about 200,000 clones, 45% to 65% seen once. The sequences come from CD4+ T cells sorted from blood, collected at week 4, from a patient treated with tofacitinib. Receptors were obtained from a human donor with alopecia areata.

The chain links TRBV25-1 to TRBJ2-1; 9 positions match TRBD1. The ends lost 8 bases at V and 9 bases at J; junction bases unmatched: 11. From germline, CDR1 is MGHDK and CDR2 SYGVNS. CDR3 length: 14 residues. CDR3 region: CASEGQGFAGEQFF. Written as DNA, the CDR3 is TGTGCCAGCGAGGGACAGGGTTTCGCCGGTGAGCAGTTCTTC.

The V gene is TRBV28, the J gene TRBJ2-1; TRBD2 might be the D (7 bases). This CDR3 has 17 amino acids. The V and J ends lost 6 bases and 5 bases respectively, with 23 bases between them. Germline-derived CDR1 and CDR2 are MDHEN and SYDVKM. Here the CDR3 reads CASSLTGGLGNDNEQFF. The CDR3 bases are TGTGCCAGCAGCCTAACGGGGGGCCTTGGAAATGACAATGAGCAGTTCTTC.

This clone has only a few counts. V is TRBV19 and J is TRBJ2-2, with D unresolved. This CDR3 has 15 residues. Germline CDR1 is LNHDA and CDR2 is SQIVND (reference sequence). The ends were cut back, 6 bases at V and 1 base at J, with 12 bases in the middle. The CDR3 DNA follows: TGTGCCAGTAGCCTACAGAGCCTGAACACCGGGGAGCTGTTTTTT. It codes for CASSLQSLNTGELFF.

This clone occurred a few times. V gene TRBV11-1 combines with J gene TRBJ2-7; no definite D call. Germline V gene data show CDR1 as SGHAT and CDR2 as FQDESV (reference sequence). There are 12 residues in the CDR3. Between the trimmed V and J ends, which lost 3 bases and 3 bases, there was a span of 6 bases. Written as DNA, the CDR3 is TGTGCCAGCAGCTTGACTCTCTACGAGCAGTACTTC. It is translated as CASSLTLYEQYF.

The rearrangement uses TRBV29-1 and TRBJ2-2, with D perhaps being TRBD1 or TRBD2 (5 bases each). The CDR3 runs 14 residues. Germline CDR1 and CDR2: SQVTM and ANQGSEA. Trimming removed 3 bases at V and 4 bases at J, with 12 bases between. The CDR3 DNA reads as TGCAGCGTTGATGTATCTGGGGGCACCGGGGAGCTGTTTTTT. The encoded protein is CSVDVSGGTGELFF.

The rearrangement links TRBV7-8 to TRBJ1-2; D is perhaps TRBD1 (6 bases). The V end was cut by 0 bases, the J end by 8 bases, with 13 bases between. CDR3 length: 14 amino acids. CDR1 and CDR2 (germline): SGHVS, FQNEAQ. CDR3 DNA sequence: TGTGCCAGCAGCTTAGCGGATTACAGGGACGGCTACACCTTC. It yields the protein CASSLADYRDGYTF. Together with reference TRBV7-8 and TRBJ1-2, the CDR3 gives the full variable domain: GAGVSQSPRYKVAKRGQDVALRCDPISGHVSLFWYQQALGQGPEFLTYFQNEAQLDKSGLPSDRFFAERPEGSVSTLKIQRTQQEDSAVYLCASSLADYRDGYTFGSGTRLTVV.

The chain couples TRBV27 to TRBJ1-6; 8 bases map to TRBD1. J was trimmed by 10 bases and V by 5 bases; bases with no gene match: 7. The germline gives CDR1 MNHEY, CDR2 SMNVEV (reference sequence). The CDR3 sequence is 14 residues long. CDR3 region: CASSPRTGNSPLHF. CDR3 DNA: TGTGCCAGCAGTCCCAGGACAGGGAACTCACCCCTCCACTTT.

This clone showed up just a few times. Other DNA sequences of this sample code for an identical CDR3. The gene calls are TRBV12-5 and TRBJ2-3; 8 bases agree with TRBD1. The V gene's germline CDR1 is LGHNT and CDR2 FRNRAP. This CDR3 has 15 residues. The trim removed 5 bases at V and 1 base at J, leaving 5 bases unmatched. DNA of the CDR3: TGTGCTAGTGGTCCAGGACAGGGCGGCACAGATACGCAGTATTTT. As protein: CASGPGQGGTDTQYF.

V usage is TRBV29-1 and J usage is TRBJ2-7; 9 bases match TRBD1. The CDR3 covers 14 residues. Germline-derived CDR1 and CDR2 are SQVTM and ANQGSEA. J lost 2 bases, V lost 4 bases, and 6 bases had no gene match. The CDR3 DNA follows: TGCAGCGTTGCAGGGAGGACAGGGGCCTACGAGCAGTACTTC. It translates to CSVAGRTGAYEQYF.

V is TRBV7-2 and J is TRBJ1-5, with 8 positions matching TRBD1. This CDR3 has 14 amino acids. Germline V gene lookup returns CDR1 SGHTA and CDR2 FQGNSA. Trimming took 5 bases from V and 2 from J; bases not matched to a gene: 2. The CDR3 DNA reads as TGTGCCAGCAGCCCGGGACAGGGCAATCAGCCCCAGCATTTT. It is translated as CASSPGQGNQPQHF.

The chain recombines TRBV30 with TRBJ2-7, with a tentative D call TRBD1 (5 bases). Germline V gives CDR1 GTSNPN, CDR2 SVGIG (reference sequence). The V end was cut by 4 bases, the J end by 3 bases, with 19 bases between. There are 15 residues in the CDR3. For the CDR3, the DNA is TGTGCCTGGATGGGAAAAGACAGCCTATTCTACGAGCAGTACTTC. Its translation is CAWMGKDSLFYEQYF.

The gene calls are TRBV2 and TRBJ1-4, with TRBD1 identical over 7 bases. The CDR3 length is 14 residues. The ends lost 6 bases at V and 5 bases at J; junction bases unmatched: 6. Germline CDR1 reads SNHLY; CDR2 reads FYNNEI. Written as DNA, the CDR3 is TGTGCCAGCAGATGGACAGGTCCCAATGAAAAACTGTTTTTT. Translated: CASRWTGPNEKLFF.

CDR3 loop: CSVGRQGRDTGELFF. As DNA, the CDR3 is TGCAGCGTTGGTCGACAGGGCAGGGACACCGGGGAGCTGTTTTTT. V is TRBV29-1 and J is TRBJ2-2; 7 bases map to TRBD1. CDR3 length: 15 residues. The germline V gene encodes CDR1 SQVTM and CDR2 ANQGSEA. V lost 4 bases, J lost 3 bases, and 8 bases stayed unmatched.

CDR3 sequence reads: CASSLRGGYGYTF. CDR3 DNA: TGTGCCAGCAGTCTAAGGGGGGGCTATGGCTACACCTTC. The chain couples TRBV25-1 to TRBJ1-2; tentative D call: TRBD1 (6 bases). Per the germline V gene, CDR1 is MGHDK and CDR2 is SYGVNS. The CDR3 is 13 amino acids. Deletions cut 5 bases from V and 4 bases from J, with 11 bases between.

The rearrangement uses TRBV5-1 and TRBJ2-3; no reliable D call. The germline V gene has CDR1 SGHRS and CDR2 YFSETQ. This CDR3 is 14 amino acids long. Trimming left V 3 bases short and J 6 bases short, with 14 bases between. CDR3 DNA: TGCGCCAGCAGCTCGGGCCGGAGAGAGGATACGCAGTATTTT. This codes for CASSSGRREDTQYF.

The chain has TRBV7-8 and TRBJ1-2; D call uncertain. CDR1 is SGHVS, CDR2 FQNEAQ, per germline. The V end was cut by 5 bases, the J end by 4 bases, with 20 bases between. CDR3 length: 16 amino acids. The CDR3 protein is CASSLLPAGISYGYTF. The CDR3 coding sequence is TGTGCCAGCAGCCTCCTACCTGCGGGGATCAGCTATGGCTACACCTTC.

This chain joins TRBV30 and TRBJ2-1, with a possible D match to TRBD1 (6 bases). The germline gives CDR1 GTSNPN, CDR2 SVGIG (reference sequence). The V end was cut by 2 bases, the J end by 0 bases, with 11 bases between. The CDR3 spans 15 residues. The CDR3 DNA follows: TGTGCCTGGAGTCTCCAGGGGAGCTCCTACAATGAGCAGTTCTTC. Protein product: CAWSLQGSSYNEQFF.

The chain joins TRBV30 to TRBJ1-5; possible D gene TRBD1, 5 bases. The V gene's germline CDR1 is GTSNPN and CDR2 SVGIG (reference sequence). The CDR3 consists of 17 residues. With 1 base removed from V and 2 bases from J, the gap between germline ends came to 18 bases. The CDR3 bases are TGTGCCTGGAGTGGCCTTACAGGCTCGGGGGGCAATCAGCCCCAGCATTTT. The encoded protein is CAWSGLTGSGGNQPQHF.

This chain connects TRBV15 to TRBJ1-5; D is unclear. Germline V gene data show CDR1 as LNHNV and CDR2 as YYDKDF (reference sequence). Trimming removed 1 base from V and 2 bases from J, with 9 bases in between. The CDR3 runs to 15 residues. The CDR3 loop is CATSRAPVGNQPQHF. CDR3 sequence (DNA): TGTGCCACCAGCAGAGCTCCAGTGGGCAATCAGCCCCAGCATTTT.

The chain has TRBV4-1 and TRBJ1-1, with no clear D. The CDR3 sequence is 14 residues long. The V gene lost 4 bases and the J gene lost 0 bases, with 9 bases spanning the gap. Germline V gene sequence: CDR1 MGHRA, CDR2 YSYEKL. CDR3 protein: CASSLGVLNTEAFF. CDR3 bases: TGCGCCAGCAGCCTCGGGGTACTGAACACTGAAGCTTTCTTT.

V gene TRBV30 combines with J gene TRBJ1-6, with a possible D match to TRBD1 (5 bases). CDR3 length: 16 amino acids. The V gene's germline CDR1 is GTSNPN and CDR2 SVGIG (reference sequence). V was pared by 4 bases and J by 3 bases, with 16 bases between. The CDR3 sequence: CAWTGGGSGYNSPLHF. The CDR3 nucleotides are TGTGCCTGGACCGGGGGGGGTAGCGGCTATAATTCACCCCTCCACTTT. The entire variable domain, with the rest obtained from reference TRBV30 and TRBJ1-6, is as follows: SQTIHQWPATLVQPVGSPLSLECTVEGTSNPNLYWYRQAAGRGLQLLFYSVGIGQISSEVPQNLSASRPQDRQFILSSKKLLLSDSGFYLCAWTGGGSGYNSPLHFGNGTRLTVT.

The gene calls are TRBV5-1 and TRBJ2-3; 12 bases are shared with TRBD2. There are 16 residues in the CDR3. Looked up from germline, CDR1 is SGHRS and CDR2 is YFSETQ. V shed 1 base and J 1 base; nucleotides not matched to a gene: 1. CDR3 in amino acids: CASSLRTSGGTDTQYF. The CDR3 DNA reads as TGCGCCAGCAGCTTGCGGACTAGCGGGGGCACAGATACGCAGTATTTT.

V usage is TRBV25-1 and J usage is TRBJ2-7; D perhaps matches TRBD2 (5 bases). In germline, CDR1 is MGHDK, CDR2 SYGVNS. Trimming removed 7 bases at V and 1 base at J, with 26 bases between. CDR3 length: 18 amino acids. The CDR3 region is CASTPKVGISSLSYEQYF. In nucleotides, the CDR3 is TGTGCCAGCACCCCGAAGGTCGGGATTAGCTCCCTATCCTACGAGCAGTACTTC.

The chain combines TRBV30 with TRBJ2-1; possibly TRBD2 for D (5 bases). V gave up 1 base and J gave up 2 bases, with 12 bases separating them. The CDR3 has 15 amino acids. Germline lookup yields CDR1 GTSNPN and CDR2 SVGIG (reference sequence). The CDR3 sequence is CAWSGGRGPYNEQFF. CDR3 DNA sequence: TGTGCCTGGAGTGGAGGTAGAGGGCCCTACAATGAGCAGTTCTTC.